These 19 T cell receptor beta chains originate from one sample sequenced in a study of blood T cell repertoires in COVID-19. Some clones are missing from TCRdb's copy, which holds only in-frame ones; the method was immunoSEQ multiplex PCR. In the table there are about 250,000 clones, roughly 85% of which are singletons. The sample was peripheral blood. These receptor sequences come from a man between 45 and 60 years old with active or convalescent COVID-19.

The CDR3 loop reads CSASPGGIYEQYF. Written as DNA, the CDR3 is TGCAGTGCTAGTCCAGGGGGTATCTACGAGCAGTACTTC. V usage is TRBV20-1 and J usage is TRBJ2-7; 7 bases are shared with TRBD1. The length of the CDR3 is 13 residues. Germline assignment: CDR1 DFQATT and CDR2 SNEGSKA (reference sequence). V dropped 3 bases and J dropped 3; count of bases not matched to a gene: 5.

The chain links TRBV4-2 to TRBJ1-3; 7 nucleotides agree with TRBD1. There are 15 residues in the CDR3. With 5 bases clipped from V and 4 bases from J, the junction kept 8 bases outside the gene matches. CDR1 and CDR2 from the germline V gene are LGHNA and YNFKEQ. This chain's CDR3 is CASSKGAGGGNTIYF. For the CDR3, the DNA is TGTGCCAGCAGCAAAGGGGCAGGGGGAGGAAACACCATATATTTT.

The chain couples TRBV29-1 to TRBJ2-7; the D is unclear. Per germline, CDR1 SQVTM and CDR2 ANQGSEA. The CDR3 is made up of 14 amino acids. The V and J ends lost 6 bases and 3 bases respectively, with 18 bases between them. The CDR3 protein is CSVVLGSMLYEQYF. CDR3 bases: TGCAGCGTCGTGCTGGGCAGTATGCTCTACGAGCAGTACTTC.

The V call is TRBV3-1 (or the pseudogene TRBV3-2), the J call TRBJ1-1; 11 nucleotides agree with TRBD1. The CDR3 sequence is 15 residues long. Germline assignment: CDR1 LGHDT and CDR2 YNNKEL (reference sequence). After removal of 5 bases from V and 4 bases from J, the junction contained 6 bases not matched to a gene. CDR3: CASSKGGQGGTEAFF. The DNA of the CDR3 is TGTGCCAGCAGCAAAGGGGGACAGGGGGGCACTGAAGCTTTCTTT.

The chain recombines TRBV6-5 with TRBJ2-2; a possible D gene is TRBD2 (6 bases). V lost 6 bases and J 2 bases, leaving 13 bases between the germline ends. Germline V gives CDR1 MNHEY, CDR2 SVGAGI. The CDR3 is made up of 15 amino acids. The CDR3: CASRSLAVNTGELFF. The CDR3 coding sequence is TGTGCCAGCAGATCACTAGCTGTAAACACCGGGGAGCTGTTTTTT.

This clone was counted once. V and J are TRBV6-5 and TRBJ1-2; 10 bases fit TRBD1. This CDR3 has 14 residues. Trimming cost V 5 bases and J 7 bases; bases outside gene matches: 7. Germline assignment: CDR1 MNHEY and CDR2 SVGAGI. This CDR3 is CASSLPGQGFGYTF. The CDR3 DNA follows: TGTGCCAGCAGTCTCCCGGGACAGGGGTTTGGCTACACCTTC.

In DNA form, the CDR3 reads TGTGCCACCTGGCGGGGTTCAAAGCATTTT. This sequence encodes CATWRGSKHF. This rearrangement joins TRBV24-1 to TRBJ1-5; D is unclear. The ends were cut back, 9 bases at V and 14 bases at J, with 13 bases in the middle. The germline CDR1 and CDR2 sequences are KGHDR and SFDVKD. The CDR3 has 10 amino acids.

This clone was recorded a few times. The chain couples TRBV6-4 to TRBJ2-3; the D gene is possibly TRBD1 (6 bases). The V gene's germline CDR1 is MRHNA and CDR2 SNTAGT. Trimming pared 10 bases from V and 5 bases from J, leaving 22 bases between. This CDR3 spans 15 amino acids. The CDR3 DNA reads as TGTGCCATCCGACAGGCCATCAAGTCTGGAGATACGCAGTATTTT. Protein product: CAIRQAIKSGDTQYF.

CDR3 sequence (DNA): TGTGCCAGCAGCGGGGGACAGGGCCGCGGCTACACCTTC. This encodes CASSGGQGRGYTF. V gene TRBV5-6 combines with J gene TRBJ1-2, with 9 bases fitting TRBD1. Germline CDR1 is SGHDT and CDR2 is YYEEEE. CDR3 length: 13 residues. Trimming took 4 bases from V and 8 from J; bases not matched to a gene: 6.

The chain uses TRBV3-1 (or the pseudogene TRBV3-2) and TRBJ2-7, with 10 nucleotides matching TRBD2. The CDR3 loop spans 16 amino acids. V shed 1 base, J shed 6 bases, and the junction held 9 bases outside the gene matches. The germline gives CDR1 LGHDT, CDR2 YNNKEL (reference sequence). The CDR3 DNA reads TGTGCCAGCAGCCAAGTGTTGCTAGCGGGAGTCGGCGAGCAGTACTTC. It translates to CASSQVLLAGVGEQYF.

This rearrangement joins TRBV3-1 (or the pseudogene TRBV3-2) to TRBJ2-3; 9 bases line up with TRBD2. Per the germline V gene, CDR1 is LGHDT and CDR2 is YNNKEL (reference sequence). The CDR3 contains 17 residues. With 4 bases clipped from V and 6 bases from J, the junction kept 14 bases outside the gene matches. This chain's CDR3 is CASSLSTSGPRSDTQYF. In nucleotides, the CDR3 is TGTGCCAGCAGCCTCAGTACTAGCGGGCCACGAAGTGATACGCAGTATTTT.

V gene TRBV10-3 combines with J gene TRBJ2-1; TRBD2 aligns across 7 bases. V lost 3 bases to trimming and J lost 4 bases; unmatched junction nucleotides: 3. This CDR3 has 14 residues. The germline gives CDR1 ENHRY, CDR2 SYGVKD. CDR3 loop: CAISEAGSYNEQFF. As DNA, the CDR3 is TGTGCCATCAGTGAAGCGGGATCATACAATGAGCAGTTCTTC.

V and J are TRBV29-1 and TRBJ1-2, with TRBD1 identical over 10 bases. The CDR3 is 15 residues long. Germline CDR1 and CDR2: SQVTM and ANQGSEA. The V gene end was trimmed by 3 bases and the J gene end by 4 bases; junction bases not matched to a gene: 8. CDR3 sequence (DNA): TGCAGCGTTGAGGGGACAGGGGAGGCCCCCTATGGCTACACCTTC. The encoded protein is CSVEGTGEAPYGYTF.

The chain employs TRBV12-3 or TRBV12-4 and TRBJ2-1, with D possibly matching TRBD1 (6 bases). Trimming cost V 5 bases and J 7 bases, with 9 bases left between them. This CDR3 region has 12 residues. The CDR3 protein is CASSLQGNEQFF. The CDR3 nucleotides read TGTGCCAGCAGTCTACAGGGAAATGAGCAGTTCTTC.

V is TRBV13 and J is TRBJ2-1; possible D gene TRBD2, 5 bases. CDR1 and CDR2 (germline): PRHDT, FYEKMQ (reference sequence). The germline V and J ends were trimmed by 8 bases and 0 bases, with 5 bases remaining between them. The CDR3 is made up of 12 amino acids. The CDR3 here is CASGSSYNEQFF. The CDR3 bases are TGTGCCAGCGGGAGCTCCTACAATGAGCAGTTCTTC.

The V call is TRBV18, the J call TRBJ2-1, with 7 bases that match TRBD2. V lost 3 bases, J lost 4 bases, and 9 bases stayed unmatched. Per germline, CDR1 KGHSH and CDR2 LQKENI. The CDR3 has 16 residues. The CDR3 here is CASSPYASGSYNEQFF. CDR3 in DNA: TGTGCCAGCTCACCTTATGCTAGCGGAAGTTACAATGAGCAGTTCTTC.

Remarks on this clone: Other nucleotide sequences in the sample specify the same CDR3. The chain recombines TRBV28 with TRBJ2-7; TRBD2 aligns across 8 bases. The CDR3 is 15 amino acids. The V segment lost 6 bases and the J segment 3 bases; nucleotides outside the gene matches: 10. The germline CDR1 and CDR2 sequences are MDHEN and SYDVKM. This CDR3 reads CASSQTSGPRYEQYF. Here the CDR3 DNA reads TGTGCCAGCAGCCAAACTAGCGGCCCTCGCTACGAGCAGTACTTC. Full variable domain (missing parts from reference TRBV28 and TRBJ2-7): DVKVTQSSRYLVKRTGEKVFLECVQDMDHENMFWYRQDPGLGLRLIYFSYDVKMKEKGDIPEGYSVSREKKERFSLILESASTNQTSMYLCASSQTSGPRYEQYFGPGTRLTVT.

The chain recombines TRBV14 with TRBJ2-1; possibly TRBD2 for D (6 bases). The ends were cut back, 7 bases at V and 5 bases at J, with 12 bases in the middle. Germline V lookup: CDR1 SGHDN, CDR2 FVKESK. The CDR3 has 13 residues. This chain's CDR3 is CASTLGLDNEQFF. CDR3 DNA: TGTGCCAGCACGTTGGGACTCGACAATGAGCAGTTCTTC. Based on the CDR3 plus reference TRBV14 and TRBJ2-1, the full variable domain is EAGVTQFPSHSVIEKGQTVTLRCDPISGHDNLYWYRRVMGKEIKFLLHFVKESKQDESGMPNNRFLAERTGGTYSTLKVQPAELEDSGVYFCASTLGLDNEQFFGPGTRLTVL.

On this clone itself: Other DNA sequences in the same sample also yield this CDR3. The CDR3 DNA reads as TGTGCCAGTAGTATGCGACAGAACACTGAAGCTTTCTTT. Translation: CASSMRQNTEAFF. The chain recombines TRBV19 with TRBJ1-1; the D is unclear. Germline V gives CDR1 LNHDA, CDR2 SQIVND (reference sequence). The V end lost 3 bases, the J end lost 1 base, and 6 bases lay between the germline ends. The CDR3 consists of 13 residues.